Described below is a single T cell receptor beta chain sequence and its context. It lacks a known antigen. Base qualities are not recorded, but no much larger clone differs from it by a single base. The data were taken from a study of CD4+ T cells in melanoma (dated by TCRdb to the early 2020s). About the full investigation: The study investigated neoantigen-specific CD4+ T cells in human melanoma. The paper's findings and limits, for the study overall: Neoantigen-specific CD4+ T cells in melanoma were reported to show diverse differentiation states. The report described a correlation between neoantigen-specific CD4+ T cells and the function of CD8+ T cells, macrophages and B cells.

CDR1 and CDR2 were assigned from the germline V gene as MNHEY and SVGAGI. V and J are truncated by 4 bases and 1 base respectively, leaving an intervening sequence of 13 bases. The CDR3 runs 15 residues from the cysteine to the phenylalanine. Only CDR3 DNA is held: 45 bases, read in frame from base 1. The donors were melanoma patients. The method behind the library was the immunoSEQ multiplex PCR assay. TCRdb took over this immuneACCESS table, retaining in-frame rearrangements with V and J assigned. Such tables are incomplete; in checked studies, under half of the missing clones stem from an unresolved V gene, and the remainder is unexplained. Recorded for this sample are 17,000 or so clones; approximately 84% of them occurred a single time. About 5% of the sample lies in the top ten.

The source material was cells from a culture (not recorded whether cultured in vitro). The clonotype comes from a human donor with melanoma. The chain was built from TRBV6-5 and TRBJ1-1, with no confidently assigned D gene. The CDR3 loop reads CASSSGRKGNTEAFF. The nucleotide sequence reads as follows: TGTGCCAGCAGTTCCGGACGAAAGGGGAACACTGAAGCTTTCTTT.